This T cell receptor (beta chain) was sequenced for a study of a mutant IDH1 vaccine in newly diagnosed glioma. Across the study: Held at week 35, visit V12 was the safety follow-up, and visit V13 followed at week 47.

Method: immunoSEQ multiplex PCR; TCRdb's copy keeps in-frame clones and lacks some. Here the sample spans tens of thousands of clones, 60% to 85% being singletons. In the case of this clone: The antigen is undetermined.

Regarding time point: week 47, end of study. Vaccinated patients received 300 ug of mutant IDH1 20-mer peptide per dose, with topical imiquimod. The receptor comes from a man aged 35-49 years with glioma. The specimen comprised PBMCs, sampled from a glioma patient whose treatment included an IDH1 peptide vaccine.

The CDR3: CASGSLRGQETQYF. DNA of the CDR3: TGTGCTAGTGGTTCCCTCCGGGGGCAAGAGACCCAGTACTTC. The rearrangement uses TRBV12-5 and TRBJ2-5, with D perhaps matching TRBD2 (6 bases). The CDR3 extends over 14 amino acids. The ends were cut back, 4 bases at V and 2 bases at J, with 11 bases in the middle. From germline, CDR1 is LGHNT and CDR2 FRNRAP.